These T cell receptor beta chains were read from a single sample in a study of T-cell reconstitution after alpha-beta-depleted transplantation in children. TCRdb re-derived calls from the PCR reads in MiXCR, one entry per CDR3 protein. The sample records 600,000 to 700,000 distinct CDR3 sequences, around 12% being singletons. Material: PBMCs, obtained before TCRalphabeta/CD19-depleted stem cell transplant. These TCRs come from a girl aged 2 to 10 with congenital amegakaryocytic thrombocytopenia, due to receive a stem cell transplant. The CDR3 runs from the conserved cysteine through the conserved F or W. A D gene is named only where the DNA matches it firmly. Clone size appears in some rows only: once, few, many, or a class for an expanded clone.

TRBJ2-2 | TRBV2 | NA | NA | TGTGCCAGTGCCGTCCGAGACAGTCTTATTGGGGAGCTGTTTTTT | CASAVRDSLIGELFF
TRBJ2-3 | TRBV7-6 | TRBD2 | many | TGTGCCAGCAGTCTAGCGGACACAGATACGCAGTATTTT | CASSLADTDTQYF
TRBJ2-3 | TRBV27 | NA | NA | TGTGCCAGCAACAATGGTTATACGCAGTATTTT | CASNNGYTQYF
TRBJ2-1 | TRBV6-5 | NA | many | TGTGCCAGCAGTTACTCGTGGGACGCGGCCTACAATGAGCAGTTCTTC | CASSYSWDAAYNEQFF
TRBJ2-3 | TRBV29-1 | NA | many | TGCAGCGTTGTACAGGGCTCAGATACGCAGTATTTT | CSVVQGSDTQYF
TRBJ2-5 | TRBV11-3 | NA | NA | TGTGCCAGCAGCTTGGGAAATCATCAGGGTTACCAAGAGACCCAGTACTTC | CASSLGNHQGYQETQYF
TRBJ2-3 | TRBV20-1 | TRBD2 | many | TGCAGTGCTCGTCGACTAGCGGGAGGGCCTTGGTTCACAGATACGCAGTATTTT | CSARRLAGGPWFTDTQYF
TRBJ2-7 | TRBV6-2/TRBV6-3 | TRBD2 | NA | TGTGCCAGCAGCCCCGCTTCTAGCGGGAGGTTTTACGAGCAGTACTTC | CASSPASSGRFYEQYF
TRBJ2-1 | TRBV7-8 | TRBD2 | NA | TGTGCCAGCAGCTTACCCGGGGGGACTAGCGGGACCAATGAGCAGTTCTTC | CASSLPGGTSGTNEQFF
TRBJ2-1 | TRBV5-1 | TRBD2 | few | TGCGCCAGCAACGTCGTACTAGCGGGAGTCAATGAGCAGTTCTTC | CASNVVLAGVNEQFF
TRBJ1-1 | TRBV20-1 | NA | many | TGCAGTGCGTCGCAAAGGGTTGGTACTGAAGCTTTCTTT | CSASQRVGTEAFF
TRBJ1-4 | TRBV20-1 | NA | many | TGCAGTGCCATTAGTGGCGCAACTAATGAAAAACTGTTTTTT | CSAISGATNEKLFF